Below, one TCR beta chain is given with its context. What it recognizes is unknown. This CDR3 contains 15 residues. Germline values: CDR1 LNHDA, CDR2 SQIVND (reference sequence). Trimming stripped 3 bases from V and 0 bases from J, with 9 bases between. The sample originates from a study of graft-versus-host responses after intestinal transplantation. As for the study in general: Among the recipients, transplants were multivisceral, liver-intestinal, or isolated intestinal. Every transplant recipient was induced with anti-thymocyte globulin, then maintained on tacrolimus and steroids for about 3 years.

Only in-frame clones appear in the TCRdb table, and some are missing; sequencing was by immunoSEQ multiplex PCR. Altogether tens of thousands of clones are present, 94% being singletons, with the ten largest covering approximately 0.2%. Study-wide findings and caveats: Researchers found GvH clones in recipient marrow, and some showed up first in ileum or blood.

The sample was unstimulated CD4+ T cells sorted from spleen or lymph node cells, taken before transplant. The origin of this receptor is a human donor who was the organ donor for an intestinal transplant. The V gene is TRBV19, the J gene TRBJ1-3; unclear D gene. CDR3 loop: CASSIRADSGNTIYF. The CDR3 coding sequence is TGTGCCAGTAGTATTAGGGCAGACTCTGGAAACACCATATATTTT.